What follows are 20 T cell receptor beta chains derived from one specimen sequenced in a study of Graves' ophthalmopathy and Graves' hyperthyroidism. RNA served as the template for amplifying TCR beta CDR3 regions. Second-round multiplex PCR came after first-round RT-PCR with HTBI primers. MiXCR, applied by TCRdb to the multiplex PCR reads, yields one record per CDR3 protein. The sample lists roughly 600,000 distinct CDR3 sequences, less than 45% seen once, with about 4.1% in the top ten. Sequenced: peripheral blood or thyroid tissue (not recorded which). The receptors originated from an adult man with Graves' hyperthyroidism.

The CDR3 spells CSVAGGRPVRTEAFF. For the CDR3, the DNA is TGCAGCGTTGCGGGAGGACGTCCCGTTCGCACTGAAGCTTTCTTT. The chain joins TRBV29-1 to TRBJ1-1; D is unclear. CDR3 length: 15 amino acids. Trimming shortened V by 4 bases and J by 4 bases, and 19 bases separated the two germline ends. The V gene's germline CDR1 is SQVTM and CDR2 ANQGSEA.

The CDR3 spells CSAGSVVGVETQYF. In nucleotides, the CDR3 is TGCAGTGCTGGGTCGGTCGTGGGGGTAGAGACCCAGTACTTC. The rearrangement uses TRBV20-1 and TRBJ2-5; D tentatively reads TRBD1 or TRBD2 (5 bases each). V lost 5 bases to trimming and J lost 4 bases, with 17 bases between them. The CDR3 extends over 14 amino acids. Looked up from germline, CDR1 is DFQATT and CDR2 is SNEGSKA (reference sequence).

This clonotype came up many times. The rearrangement joins TRBV19 to TRBJ1-1; 9 bases map to TRBD1. Germline CDR1 reads LNHDA; CDR2 reads SQIVND (reference sequence). V shed 6 bases, J shed 2 bases, and the junction held 4 bases outside the gene matches. CDR3 length: 14 amino acids. The CDR3 nucleotides are TGTGCCAGTAGAGGGACAGGGCGAAACACTGAAGCTTTCTTT. The encoded protein is CASRGTGRNTEAFF.

The chain is built from TRBV3-1 and TRBJ2-7; D possibly matches TRBD1 or TRBD2 (6 bases each). The CDR3 has 16 amino acids. Trimming stripped 1 base from V and 0 bases from J, with 13 bases between. CDR1 and CDR2 (germline): LGHDT, YNNKEL (reference sequence). The chain's CDR3 is CASSQGAGHTSYEQYF. The DNA of the CDR3 is TGTGCCAGCAGCCAAGGCGCGGGACATACCTCCTACGAGCAGTACTTC.

This clonotype was seen a handful of times. The genes are TRBV5-1 and TRBJ2-5, with D possibly matching TRBD2 (6 bases). V was trimmed by 5 bases and J by 5 bases, leaving 16 bases between them. The V gene's germline CDR1 is SGHRS and CDR2 YFSETQ. This CDR3 contains 14 residues. CDR3 amino acids: CASSPSGSPETQYF. CDR3 sequence (DNA): TGCGCCAGCAGTCCCAGCGGGTCCCCTGAGACCCAGTACTTC.

This rearrangement joins TRBV19 to TRBJ1-6, with 8 bases that match TRBD1. Germline CDR1 is LNHDA and CDR2 is SQIVND (reference sequence). V lost 3 bases and J lost 7; bases outside the gene matches: 5. The CDR3 runs to 15 residues. The CDR3 DNA sequence: TGTGCCAGTAGTATGCAGGGGGCTCGGAATTCACCCCTCCACTTT. It yields the protein CASSMQGARNSPLHF.

This clonotype was seen ten or more times. The chain carries TRBV24-1 and TRBJ1-1, with D possibly being TRBD1 (5 bases). Germline V gene lookup returns CDR1 KGHDR and CDR2 SFDVKD. The CDR3 sequence is 16 residues long. The ends were cut back, 5 bases at V and 1 base at J, with 16 bases in the middle. The CDR3 bases are TGTGCCACCAGTGCCTCTCCGGGGGGGGGGAACACTGAAGCTTTCTTT. This codes for CATSASPGGGNTEAFF.

J is TRBJ2-2 and V is TRBV5-1, with 9 bases aligning to TRBD1. The length of the CDR3 is 17 residues. V was clipped by 1 base and J by 0 bases; unmatched bases: 4. CDR1 SGHRS and CDR2 YFSETQ come from the germline V gene. CDR3 region: CASSLIDRGANTGELFF. CDR3 coding DNA: TGCGCCAGCAGCTTGATAGACAGGGGGGCGAACACCGGGGAGCTGTTTTTT.

In its sample, this clonotype was seen a few times. This rearrangement joins TRBV29-1 to TRBJ2-3, with a tentative D call TRBD2 (5 bases). Trimming took off 4 bases at V and 4 bases at J, with 12 bases between the two ends. From germline, CDR1 is SQVTM and CDR2 ANQGSEA. The CDR3 is 13 amino acids. CDR3 sequence (DNA): TGCAGCGTTGTAACTGAGGGTCCAGATACGCAGTATTTT. Its protein product is CSVVTEGPDTQYF.

The chain carries TRBV29-1 and TRBJ2-7; D gene uncertain. Germline V gene data show CDR1 as SQVTM and CDR2 as ANQGSEA. Trimming took 4 bases from V and 0 from J, leaving 7 bases between them. The CDR3 consists of 12 residues. CDR3 residues: CSVGAASYEQYF. The CDR3 nucleotides are TGCAGCGTTGGGGCAGCCTCCTACGAGCAGTACTTC.

CDR3 loop: CASSPFQGNTGYTF. Here the CDR3 DNA reads TGTGCCAGCAGCCCCTTCCAGGGTAATACAGGCTACACCTTC. The rearrangement links TRBV11-2 to TRBJ1-2, with D tentatively TRBD1 (5 bases). V lost 5 bases and J 8 bases, leaving 18 bases between the germline ends. The CDR3 covers 14 residues. Germline V gives CDR1 SGHAT, CDR2 FQNNGV.

Ten or more counts support this clonotype. One end of the junction is discordant with germline, which a read error may explain. CDR3 in amino acids: CASSLKVGTEAFF. CDR3 sequence (DNA): TGTGCTAGCAGCTTGAAAGTGGGGACTGAAGCTTTCTTT. This rearrangement joins TRBV7-7 to TRBJ1-1, with D hard to call. The germline V gene encodes CDR1 SSHAT and CDR2 FNYEAQ (reference sequence). This CDR3 is 13 amino acids long. The full variable domain, with the rest looked up from reference TRBV7-7 and TRBJ1-1, is GAGVSQSPRYKVTKRGQDVTLRCDPISSHATLYWYQQALGQGPEFLTYFNYEAQPDKSGLPSDRFSAERPEGSISTLTIQRTEQRDSAMYRCASSLKVGTEAFFGQGTRLTVV.

The CDR3 sequence: CAISDIKYNEQFF. CDR3 nucleotide sequence: TGTGCCATCAGTGACATAAAGTACAATGAGCAGTTCTTC. The chain is built from TRBV10-3 and TRBJ2-1; D is undetermined. CDR3 length equals 13 residues. V lost 3 bases and J lost 4, with 7 bases in between. Looked up from germline, CDR1 is ENHRY and CDR2 is SYGVKD.

This clonotype was counted many times. The chain combines TRBV4-1 with TRBJ1-5; the D gene is possibly TRBD1 (5 bases). The CDR3 spans 14 residues. V shed 2 bases and J shed 7 bases, with 12 bases lying between them. The germline V gene has CDR1 MGHRA and CDR2 YSYEKL. The CDR3 is CASSQTGVLQPQHF. The CDR3 DNA sequence: TGCGCCAGCAGCCAAACGGGGGTGTTGCAGCCCCAGCATTTT.

The chain carries TRBV12-3 or TRBV12-4 and TRBJ2-2; D ambiguous. There are 17 residues in the CDR3. The V gene lost 6 bases and the J gene lost 6 bases, with 23 bases spanning the gap. CDR3 sequence (DNA): TGTGCCAGCAGCAACGCCGGGCCCTCCCGGGTGGCCGGGGAGCTGTTTTTT. Protein product: CASSNAGPSRVAGELFF.

This clonotype was observed many times. The rearrangement joins TRBV7-2 to TRBJ2-5, with no clear D. The ends were cut back, 5 bases at V and 3 bases at J, with 7 bases in the middle. Per germline, CDR1 SGHTA and CDR2 FQGNSA. CDR3 length equals 12 residues. The CDR3 DNA follows: TGTGCCAGCAGCGAAATCGAAGAGACCCAGTACTTC. It is translated as CASSEIEETQYF. The full variable domain, completed using reference TRBV7-2 and TRBJ2-5, is GAGVSQSPSNKVTEKGKDVELRCDPISGHTALYWYRQSLGQGLEFLIYFQGNSAPDKSGLPSDRFSAERTGGSVSTLTIQRTQQEDSAVYLCASSEIEETQYFGPGTRLLVL.

The CDR3 region has the DNA TGTGCCAGCAGCCCGGGACAGGCGGATGGCTACACCTTC. It encodes CASSPGQADGYTF. This sequence joins TRBV2 and TRBJ1-2; 8 bases are a match to TRBD1. This CDR3 is built from 13 residues. Germline V lookup: CDR1 SNHLY, CDR2 FYNNEI. With V trimmed by 6 bases and J by 6 bases, 6 bases remained unmatched.

The gene calls are TRBV24-1 and TRBJ2-3, with 9 bases matching TRBD1. V shed 2 bases, J shed 2 bases, and the junction held 4 bases outside the gene matches. CDR3 size: 16 residues. Germline CDR1 and CDR2: KGHDR and SFDVKD. The CDR3 bases are TGTGCCACCAGTGATTCGGGACAGGGTTTCACAGATACGCAGTATTTT. Its translation: CATSDSGQGFTDTQYF.

Regarding this clonotype: Compared with germline, one end of the junction differs, possibly owing to a read error. This chain links TRBV29-1 with TRBJ2-7, with 10 bases that match TRBD2. The CDR3 is made up of 17 amino acids. Germline V CDR1 and CDR2: SQVTM, ANQGSEA. The CDR3 protein is CSVEEPGLAPWSSEQYF. The CDR3 DNA reads TGCAGCGTTGAAGAACCGGGACTAGCGCCATGGTCCTCCGAGCAGTACTTC.

This clonotype was seen only a few times. This chain uses TRBV30 with TRBJ1-6; D gene ambiguous. The CDR3 spans 11 residues. In germline, CDR1 is GTSNPN, CDR2 SVGIG (reference sequence). V was cut by 7 bases and J by 8 bases, with 9 bases left in between. The DNA of the CDR3 is TGTGCCTCCGGCGAGGATTCACCCCTCCACTTT. It specifies CASGEDSPLHF.